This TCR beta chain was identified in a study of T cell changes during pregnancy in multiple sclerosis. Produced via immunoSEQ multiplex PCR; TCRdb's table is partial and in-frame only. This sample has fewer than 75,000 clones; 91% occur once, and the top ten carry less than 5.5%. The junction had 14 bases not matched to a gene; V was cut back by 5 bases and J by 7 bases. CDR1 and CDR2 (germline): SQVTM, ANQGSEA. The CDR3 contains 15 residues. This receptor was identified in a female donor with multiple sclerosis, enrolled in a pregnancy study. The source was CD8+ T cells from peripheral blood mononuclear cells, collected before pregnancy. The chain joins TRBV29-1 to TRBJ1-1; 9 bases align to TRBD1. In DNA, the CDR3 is TGCAGCGTTCAGTCCCGGGACAGGGATCGAGGTGAAGCTTTCTTT. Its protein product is CSVQSRDRDRGEAFF.